This record covers a single TCR beta chain. The antigen remains unidentified. The entry originates in a study of cytomegalovirus exposure and HLA in healthy donors. Study-wide findings and caveats: In a later analysis, TCR beta V- and J-gene trimming was associated with a missense DCLRE1C variant. The authors considered a cluster of highly shared sequence variants likely to be a sequencing artifact. Indistinguishable V segments such as TRBV6-2 and TRBV6-3 were excluded.

Vbeta (60) and Jbeta (13) primers were used in the PCR. Measured with immunoSEQ multiplex PCR; TCRdb has only the in-frame clones, and not every one. Listed are about 200,000 clones; almost 0.75% falls within the top ten. The CDR3 contains 14 residues. J lost 3 bases, V lost 5 bases, and 8 bases had no gene match. Germline CDR1 reads GTSNPN; CDR2 reads SVGIG (reference sequence). V usage is TRBV30 and J usage is TRBJ1-1; 8 nucleotides agree with TRBD1. The source is a boy aged 5-17 years in good health and CMV-seronegative. The sequenced sample was PBMCs. The CDR3 loop is CAWVRGRGYTEAFF. As DNA, the CDR3 is TGTGCCTGGGTCAGGGGGCGTGGGTACACTGAAGCTTTCTTT. Supplemented by reference TRBV30 and TRBJ1-1, the full variable domain reads SQTIHQWPATLVQPVGSPLSLECTVEGTSNPNLYWYRQAAGRGLQLLFYSVGIGQISSEVPQNLSASRPQDRQFILSSKKLLLSDSGFYLCAWVRGRGYTEAFFGQGTRLTVV.